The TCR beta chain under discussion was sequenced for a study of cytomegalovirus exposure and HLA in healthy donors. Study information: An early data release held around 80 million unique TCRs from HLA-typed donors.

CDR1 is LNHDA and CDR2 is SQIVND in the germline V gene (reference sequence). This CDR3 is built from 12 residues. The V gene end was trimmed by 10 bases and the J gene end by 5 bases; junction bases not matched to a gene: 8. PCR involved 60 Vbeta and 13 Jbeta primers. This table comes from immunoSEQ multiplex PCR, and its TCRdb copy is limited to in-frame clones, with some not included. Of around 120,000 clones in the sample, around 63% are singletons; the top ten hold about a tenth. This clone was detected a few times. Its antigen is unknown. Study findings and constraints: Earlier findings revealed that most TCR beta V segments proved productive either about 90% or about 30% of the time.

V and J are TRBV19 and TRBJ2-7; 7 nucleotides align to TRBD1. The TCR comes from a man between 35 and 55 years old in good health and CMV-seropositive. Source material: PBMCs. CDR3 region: CATQKTGNEQYF. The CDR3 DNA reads TGTGCCACCCAAAAGACAGGGAACGAGCAGTACTTC.